The 32 T cell receptor beta chains in this list originate from one sample, sequenced in a study of T cells in localized non-small cell lung cancer (TCRdb year 2020). Library preparation employed the immunoSEQ multiplex PCR assay. In its TCRdb copy, this immuneACCESS table keeps in-frame sequences only and misses some clones. Where compared with another copy, unresolved V genes explain less than half of these, and the others have no known cause. Across this sample there are around 41,000 clones, with about 88% seen only once. About 6.6% of the sample is taken by the ten largest. Sequencing was performed on peripheral blood, taken before any cancer treatment. All receptors derive from a woman aged 18 to 50 with stage III lung adenocarcinoma.

The chain has TRBV7-8 and TRBJ2-5; TRBD2 agrees at 9 bases. V dropped 1 base and J dropped 5; count of bases not matched to a gene: 8. Germline assignment: CDR1 SGHVS and CDR2 FQNEAQ. The CDR3 runs 16 residues. CDR3 amino acids: CASSLGSGGRYETQYF. CDR3 in DNA: TGTGCCAGCAGCTTAGGAAGCGGGGGGAGGTACGAGACCCAGTACTTC.

The chain is built from TRBV6-5 and TRBJ1-1, with a tentative D call TRBD1 (5 bases). This CDR3 comprises 16 residues. Germline V gene lookup returns CDR1 MNHEY and CDR2 SVGAGI. V was shortened by 4 bases and J by 3 bases, with 18 bases between the two germline ends. The CDR3 coding sequence is TGTGCCAGCAGTTCCCGGGGCCGTCTCCCTTACACTGAAGCTTTCTTT. Its translation: CASSSRGRLPYTEAFF.

The rearrangement uses TRBV25-1 and TRBJ2-7; a possible D gene is TRBD1 (6 bases). CDR1 MGHDK and CDR2 SYGVNS come from the germline V gene. This CDR3 comprises 15 residues. V lost 3 bases to trimming and J lost 6 bases, with 18 bases between them. The CDR3 reads CASSDPHPGQPEQYF. CDR3 coding DNA: TGTGCCAGCAGTGACCCCCACCCCGGACAGCCCGAGCAGTACTTC.

The genes are TRBV6-1 and TRBJ1-5, with a possible D match to TRBD1 (6 bases). The CDR3 extends over 15 amino acids. The V gene lost 5 bases and the J gene lost 1 base, with 12 bases spanning the gap. Germline V gene sequence: CDR1 MNHNS, CDR2 SASEGT. The CDR3 protein is CASSRGDRSNQPQHF. In DNA form, the CDR3 reads TGTGCCAGCAGTCGGGGCGACAGGAGCAATCAGCCCCAGCATTTT.

V is TRBV19 and J is TRBJ1-1; 9 bases align to TRBD1. J was trimmed by 0 bases and V by 2 bases; bases with no gene match: 7. CDR1 and CDR2 from the germline V gene are LNHDA and SQIVND (reference sequence). The CDR3 loop spans 17 amino acids. In DNA, the CDR3 is TGTGCCAGTAGTATAAAGAGTGGACAGGGGTTGAACACTGAAGCTTTCTTT. Amino acids: CASSIKSGQGLNTEAFF.

The chain joins TRBV30 to TRBJ2-2; D is unresolved. The V end lost 0 bases, the J end lost 3 bases, and 8 bases lay between the germline ends. In germline, CDR1 is GTSNPN, CDR2 SVGIG (reference sequence). The CDR3 length is 14 residues. The CDR3 sequence: CAWSVQGYTGELFF. DNA for the CDR3: TGTGCCTGGAGTGTACAAGGGTACACCGGGGAGCTGTTTTTT.

The chain carries TRBV19 and TRBJ2-3, with TRBD2 identical over 12 bases. The CDR3 is 14 residues long. J lost 5 bases, V lost 11 bases, and 8 bases had no gene match. Germline V gene data show CDR1 as LNHDA and CDR2 as SQIVND (reference sequence). Written as DNA, the CDR3 is TGTGCCTCGACGACTAGCGGGGGTTTAGATACGCAGTATTTT. Protein product: CASTTSGGLDTQYF.

The chain couples TRBV7-9 to TRBJ1-2; no definite D call. V was trimmed by 1 base and J by 7 bases, leaving 16 bases between them. CDR1 and CDR2 (germline): SEHNR, FQNEAQ (reference sequence). The CDR3 has 15 residues. The DNA for the CDR3 is TGTGCCAGCAGCTTAGGGATGGCCAAAAACGGTGGCTACACCTTC. It codes for CASSLGMAKNGGYTF.

The chain joins TRBV7-2 to TRBJ2-1; D is unclear. CDR3 length equals 14 residues. Trimming took 2 bases from V and 0 from J, leaving 5 bases between them. Germline CDR1 and CDR2: SGHTA and FQGNSA. This chain's CDR3 is CASSLLSSYNEQFF. The CDR3 DNA follows: TGTGCCAGCAGCTTACTTAGCTCCTACAATGAGCAGTTCTTC.

This clone came up once. The sample has other DNA sequences that encode this CDR3 too. The chain is built from TRBV6-5 and TRBJ1-2; perhaps TRBD1 as D (6 bases). Germline V gene data show CDR1 as MNHEY and CDR2 as SVGAGI. V was shortened by 0 bases and J by 4 bases, with 6 bases between the two germline ends. The length of the CDR3 is 13 residues. The CDR3 protein is CASSYSGGYGYTF. The CDR3 nucleotides are TGTGCCAGCAGTTACTCAGGGGGCTATGGCTACACCTTC.

V gene TRBV30 combines with J gene TRBJ1-2; D gene unclear. Between the trimmed V and J ends, which lost 7 bases and 2 bases, there was a span of 8 bases. Germline V lookup: CDR1 GTSNPN, CDR2 SVGIG (reference sequence). The CDR3 consists of 11 residues. CDR3 residues: CALQSNYGYTF. As DNA, the CDR3 is TGTGCCTTACAGAGCAACTATGGCTACACCTTC.

This clone was counted a single time. This chain links TRBV6-5 with TRBJ1-1; D is ambiguous. CDR3 length: 14 amino acids. The ends were cut back, 3 bases at V and 4 bases at J, with 12 bases in the middle. Germline V gene sequence: CDR1 MNHEY, CDR2 SVGAGI. The CDR3 DNA follows: TGTGCCAGCAGTTATCGCGTTTATTCCACTGAAGCTTTCTTT. Its translation: CASSYRVYSTEAFF.

The J gene is TRBJ2-2, the V gene TRBV10-3; 7 positions match TRBD1. Germline V CDR1 and CDR2: ENHRY, SYGVKD. The CDR3 runs 14 residues. V was clipped by 10 bases and J by 1 base; unmatched bases: 6. CDR3 nucleotide sequence: TGTGCCACCCAGCGGACAGGGAACACCGGGGAGCTGTTTTTT. This encodes CATQRTGNTGELFF.

The rearrangement links TRBV30 to TRBJ2-7, with a possible D match to TRBD1 (8 bases). There are 14 residues in the CDR3. Germline V gene data show CDR1 as GTSNPN and CDR2 as SVGIG (reference sequence). The V end lost 3 bases, the J end lost 2 bases, and 14 bases lay between the germline ends. CDR3 nucleotides: TGTGCCTGGAGCGGACAGGGACTAACCTACGAGCAGTACTTC. Its protein is CAWSGQGLTYEQYF.

The rearrangement uses TRBV4-1 and TRBJ2-2; perhaps TRBD1 as D (5 bases). Deletions cut 1 base from V and 5 bases from J, with 17 bases between. Germline V lookup: CDR1 MGHRA, CDR2 YSYEKL. The CDR3 contains 17 residues. The CDR3 reads CASSQGVWGARTGELFF. In nucleotides, the CDR3 is TGCGCCAGCAGCCAAGGAGTGTGGGGCGCAAGGACCGGGGAGCTGTTTTTT.

The chain is built from TRBV7-9 and TRBJ1-5; TRBD1 aligns across 9 bases. CDR1 and CDR2 (germline): SEHNR, FQNEAQ (reference sequence). J lost 4 bases, V lost 0 bases, and 4 bases had no gene match. This CDR3 contains 16 residues. CDR3 region: CASSLADRGDNQPQHF. The CDR3 coding sequence is TGTGCCAGCAGCTTAGCGGACAGGGGCGATAATCAGCCCCAGCATTTT.

This clone showed up just a few times. The J gene is TRBJ2-2, the V gene TRBV5-1, with D unclear. Per the germline V gene, CDR1 is SGHRS and CDR2 is YFSETQ. The CDR3 has 13 amino acids. Between the trimmed V and J ends, which lost 4 bases and 4 bases, there was a span of 8 bases. This CDR3 is CASSPSGTGELFF. In DNA form, the CDR3 reads TGCGCCAGCAGCCCGTCCGGCACCGGGGAGCTGTTTTTT.

This chain connects TRBV5-8 to TRBJ1-1; D call uncertain. This CDR3 is built from 15 residues. Germline loops: CDR1 SGHTS, CDR2 YDEGEE. The V end lost 0 bases, the J end lost 1 base, and 10 bases lay between the germline ends. The CDR3 nucleotides read TGTGCCAGCAGCTTGGATTGGAGGCCGAACACTGAAGCTTTCTTT. Amino acid sequence: CASSLDWRPNTEAFF.

This chain links TRBV7-6 with TRBJ2-1; the D gene is possibly TRBD1 (6 bases). The germline gives CDR1 SGHVS, CDR2 FNYEAQ. The CDR3 runs 15 residues. V shed 0 bases and J shed 0 bases, with 6 bases lying between them. The CDR3 DNA follows: TGTGCCAGCAGCTTAGCGGGGGCCTCCTACAATGAGCAGTTCTTC. This sequence encodes CASSLAGASYNEQFF.

The CDR3 region is CASSDPGRGLAGELFF. CDR3 bases: TGTGCCAGTAGTGACCCGGGCAGGGGGCTTGCCGGGGAGCTGTTTTTT. This chain connects TRBV19 to TRBJ2-2; 8 bases line up with TRBD1. From germline, CDR1 is LNHDA and CDR2 SQIVND (reference sequence). CDR3 length: 16 residues. The J segment lost 6 bases and the V segment lost 5 bases, leaving 11 bases of the junction unmatched. Filled out from reference TRBV19 and TRBJ2-2, the complete variable domain reads DGGITQSPKYLFRKEGQNVTLSCEQNLNHDAMYWYRQDPGQGLRLIYYSQIVNDFQKGDIAEGYSVSREKKESFPLTVTSAQKNPTAFYLCASSDPGRGLAGELFFGEGSRLTVL.

This clone was observed a handful of times. The chain recombines TRBV30 with TRBJ1-1, with no clear D. Trimming took 6 bases from V and 0 from J, leaving 11 bases between them. This CDR3 region has 13 residues. Per the germline V gene, CDR1 is GTSNPN and CDR2 is SVGIG (reference sequence). The CDR3 DNA is TGTGCCTGTTGTGGAGTTTTGAACACTGAAGCTTTCTTT. The encoded protein is CACCGVLNTEAFF.

The J gene is TRBJ1-2, the V gene TRBV6-1, with D perhaps matching TRBD1 (5 bases). Between the trimmed V and J ends, which lost 2 bases and 8 bases, there was a span of 15 bases. The CDR3 loop spans 14 amino acids. Germline V gives CDR1 MNHNS, CDR2 SASEGT. This CDR3 is CASSESRGGKGYTF. CDR3 coding DNA: TGTGCCAGCAGTGAATCCCGCGGGGGGAAAGGCTACACCTTC.

The V gene is TRBV19, the J gene TRBJ2-7, with D possibly TRBD1 on 7 matching bases. CDR3 length: 14 residues. The germline V and J ends were trimmed by 5 bases and 6 bases, with 17 bases remaining between them. Germline-derived CDR1 and CDR2 are LNHDA and SQIVND (reference sequence). Written as DNA, the CDR3 is TGTGCCAGTAGTCTCCGCCAGGGGGGAAGCGAGCAGTACTTC. Amino acid sequence: CASSLRQGGSEQYF. Drawing the rest from reference TRBV19 and TRBJ2-7, the complete variable domain is DGGITQSPKYLFRKEGQNVTLSCEQNLNHDAMYWYRQDPGQGLRLIYYSQIVNDFQKGDIAEGYSVSREKKESFPLTVTSAQKNPTAFYLCASSLRQGGSEQYFGPGTRLTVT.

The table lists this clone with a count of one. V gene TRBV6-5 combines with J gene TRBJ1-2, with a possible D match to TRBD1 (6 bases). Per the germline V gene, CDR1 is MNHEY and CDR2 is SVGAGI. The CDR3 has 13 amino acids. V was pared by 7 bases and J by 8 bases, with 17 bases between. Here the CDR3 reads CASTLGTRQGYTF. Here the CDR3 DNA reads TGTGCCAGCACCCTGGGGACAAGACAGGGCTACACCTTC.

The chain has TRBV7-8 and TRBJ1-1; the D is unclear. In germline, CDR1 is SGHVS, CDR2 FQNEAQ. The CDR3 is 14 residues long. The V and J ends lost 3 bases and 0 bases respectively, with 8 bases between them. CDR3 residues: CASSFGPMNTEAFF. Written as DNA, the CDR3 is TGTGCCAGCAGCTTCGGACCAATGAACACTGAAGCTTTCTTT.

This clone has only one observation. The chain combines TRBV2 with TRBJ1-3; no clear D gene. V was trimmed by 7 bases and J by 4 bases, leaving 11 bases between them. Germline lookup yields CDR1 SNHLY and CDR2 FYNNEI. The CDR3 is 13 amino acids. CDR3: CASTDMRGNTIYF. CDR3 DNA: TGTGCCAGCACCGATATGCGAGGAAACACCATATATTTT.

V usage is TRBV5-4 and J usage is TRBJ1-6; maybe TRBD1 (5 bases). Deletions cut 4 bases from V and 0 bases from J, with 14 bases between. The CDR3 length is 17 residues. Germline V lookup: CDR1 SGHNT, CDR2 YYREEE (reference sequence). This chain's CDR3 is CASSGGTPGSYNSPLHF. The CDR3 DNA is TGTGCCAGCAGCGGGGGTACCCCCGGCTCCTATAATTCACCCCTCCACTTT.

This clone was observed a handful of times. The chain uses TRBV6-1 and TRBJ1-1; 10 bases are shared with TRBD1. V shed 6 bases, J shed 8 bases, and the junction held 3 bases outside the gene matches. This CDR3 comprises 12 residues. Germline lookup yields CDR1 MNHNS and CDR2 SASEGT. The CDR3 sequence is CASRRDRGEAFF. The CDR3 bases are TGTGCCAGCAGGCGGGACAGGGGAGAAGCTTTCTTT.

This clone appeared once. This chain connects TRBV2 to TRBJ2-5; a weak D match, TRBD2 (5 bases). V was shortened by 4 bases and J by 5 bases, with 14 bases between the two germline ends. Germline V gene lookup returns CDR1 SNHLY and CDR2 FYNNEI. This CDR3 has 14 amino acids. The CDR3 spells CASSGVTPGETQYF. DNA of the CDR3: TGTGCCAGCAGTGGTGTCACGCCGGGGGAGACCCAGTACTTC.

The chain recombines TRBV18 with TRBJ2-5; possible D gene TRBD2, 6 bases. This CDR3 spans 15 amino acids. The germline V gene has CDR1 KGHSH and CDR2 LQKENI. Trimming took off 6 bases at V and 1 base at J, with 15 bases between the two ends. Here the CDR3 reads CASSLNWDSQETQYF. In nucleotides, the CDR3 is TGTGCCAGCTCGCTTAACTGGGACTCCCAAGAGACCCAGTACTTC.

The J gene is TRBJ2-1, the V gene TRBV7-3; 7 bases align to TRBD1. The CDR3 is 15 residues long. Germline loops: CDR1 SGHTA, CDR2 FQGTGA. The J segment lost 3 bases and the V segment lost 5 bases, leaving 7 bases of the junction unmatched. The CDR3 sequence is CASSISGTDYNEQFF. For the CDR3, the DNA is TGTGCCAGCAGCATATCCGGGACAGACTACAATGAGCAGTTCTTC. Filled out from reference TRBV7-3 and TRBJ2-1, the complete variable domain reads GAGVSQTPSNKVTEKGKYVELRCDPISGHTALYWYRQSLGQGPEFLIYFQGTGAADDSGLPNDRFFAVRPEGSVSTLKIQRTERGDSAVYLCASSISGTDYNEQFFGPGTRLTVL.

This chain joins TRBV7-6 and TRBJ2-5, with D possibly matching TRBD1 (6 bases). V dropped 3 bases and J dropped 2 bases, with 13 bases sitting between them. The CDR3 consists of 15 residues. Germline V gene lookup returns CDR1 SGHVS and CDR2 FNYEAQ. CDR3 nucleotides: TGTGCCAGCAGCTTTGGGACACTTAGACAAGAGACCCAGTACTTC. Its translation: CASSFGTLRQETQYF.